This is a list of T cell receptor beta chains from one sample in a study of shared clonotypes between healthy human individuals. Repertoires were generated with immunoSEQ multiplex PCR, while TCRdb's copy carries only in-frame clones and drops some. The sample shows more than 2,000,000 clones, over 85% of them seen only once. The specimen was naive CD4+ T cells sorted from blood. The receptors were gathered from a man aged 18-30 years in good health. The CDR3 runs from the conserved cysteine through the conserved F or W. The D gene is left open where the match is weak.

>TRBJ2-7|TRBV2|NA
CASSEYHEQYF
>TRBJ1-1|TRBV27|TRBD1
CASSSGQGLTEAFF
>TRBJ1-1|TRBV7-9|TRBD1
CASSPRDRGLKVNTEAFF
>TRBJ2-1|TRBV4-2|NA
CASSQDLSSYNEQFF
>TRBJ2-1|TRBV7-2|TRBD2
CASSLGGSLNEQFF
>TRBJ2-7|TRBV2|NA
CASTQGRNEQYF
>TRBJ2-7|TRBV5-1|TRBD1
CASSIARGPYPYEQYF
>TRBJ2-7|TRBV15|TRBD1
CATSTMVTGDSYEQYF
>TRBJ1-1|TRBV4-1|NA
CASTIGQANTEAFF
>TRBJ2-5|TRBV10-3|NA
CAISSGTSLETQYF
>TRBJ2-3|TRBV5-4|TRBD1
CASSWGGQGEDTQYF
>TRBJ1-1|TRBV19|TRBD1
CASSSRGPSTEAFF
>TRBJ2-5|TRBV15|TRBD2
CATSRGVGTIGETQYF
>TRBJ2-2|TRBV11-3|NA
CASSPRGPGELFF
>TRBJ1-5|TRBV19|NA
CASNFGLGNNQPQHF
>TRBJ1-5|TRBV5-5|NA
CASSLEGSNQPQHF
>TRBJ2-5|TRBV30|NA
CAWSDGSPGKTQYF
>TRBJ1-3|TRBV28|NA
CASSPDNGGGNTIYF
>TRBJ2-7|TRBV30|TRBD1
CAWSPGTGSNEQYF
>TRBJ2-7|TRBV20-1|TRBD1
CSALSPDRANF